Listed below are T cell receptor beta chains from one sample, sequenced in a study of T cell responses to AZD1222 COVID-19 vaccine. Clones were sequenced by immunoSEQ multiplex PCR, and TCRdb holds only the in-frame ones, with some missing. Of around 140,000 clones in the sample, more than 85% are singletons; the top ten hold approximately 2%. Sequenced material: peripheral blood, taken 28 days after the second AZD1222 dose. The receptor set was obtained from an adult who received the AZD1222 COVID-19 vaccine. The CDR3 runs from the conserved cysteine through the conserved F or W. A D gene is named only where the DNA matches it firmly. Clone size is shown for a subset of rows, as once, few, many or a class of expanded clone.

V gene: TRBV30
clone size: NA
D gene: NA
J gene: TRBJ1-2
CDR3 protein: CAWTTSPGGYTF
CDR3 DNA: TGTGCCTGGACCACCAGCCCCGGTGGCTACACCTTC

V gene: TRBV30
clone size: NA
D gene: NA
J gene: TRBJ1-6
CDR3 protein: CAWGQERFSPLHF
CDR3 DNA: TGTGCCTGGGGGCAAGAAAGGTTCTCACCCCTCCACTTT

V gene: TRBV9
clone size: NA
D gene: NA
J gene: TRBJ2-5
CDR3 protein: CASSVRLQETQYF
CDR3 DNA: TGTGCCAGCAGCGTACGACTCCAAGAGACCCAGTACTTC

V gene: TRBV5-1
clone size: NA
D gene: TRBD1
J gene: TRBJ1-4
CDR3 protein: CASSLPSGQPNGFNEKLFF
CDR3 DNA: TGCGCCAGCAGCTTGCCGTCGGGACAGCCTAATGGGTTTAATGAAAAACTGTTTTTT

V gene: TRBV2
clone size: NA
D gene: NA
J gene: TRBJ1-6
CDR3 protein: CASRVDALEVYNSPLHF
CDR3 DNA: TGTGCCAGCAGAGTCGACGCCCTGGAGGTCTATAATTCACCCCTCCACTTT

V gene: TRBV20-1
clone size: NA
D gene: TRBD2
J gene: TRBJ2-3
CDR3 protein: CSASGPTSGSTDTQYF
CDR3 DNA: TGCAGTGCTAGTGGCCCAACTAGCGGGAGCACAGATACGCAGTATTTT

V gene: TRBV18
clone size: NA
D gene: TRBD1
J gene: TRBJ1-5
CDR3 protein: CASRGDSPNQPQHF
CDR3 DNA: TGTGCCAGCCGGGGGGACAGCCCCAATCAGCCCCAGCATTTT

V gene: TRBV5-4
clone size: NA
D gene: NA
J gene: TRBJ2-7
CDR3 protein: CASSLGGVSYEQYF
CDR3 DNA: TGTGCCAGCAGCTTGGGCGGGGTCTCCTACGAGCAGTACTTC

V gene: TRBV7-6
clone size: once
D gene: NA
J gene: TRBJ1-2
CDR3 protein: CASSSISGEGDYGYTF
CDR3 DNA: TGTGCCAGCAGCTCGATCTCGGGGGAAGGAGACTATGGCTACACCTTC

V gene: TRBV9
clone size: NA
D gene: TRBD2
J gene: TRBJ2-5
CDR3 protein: CASSPRTSGGQETQYF
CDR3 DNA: TGTGCCAGCAGCCCAAGGACTAGCGGGGGGCAAGAGACCCAGTACTTC

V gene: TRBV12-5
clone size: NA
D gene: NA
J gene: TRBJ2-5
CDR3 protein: CASGFEPTKETQYF
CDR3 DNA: TGTGCTAGTGGTTTTGAACCTACTAAAGAGACCCAGTACTTC

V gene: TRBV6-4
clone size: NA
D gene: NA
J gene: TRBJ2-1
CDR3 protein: CASSASHNEQFF
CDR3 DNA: TGTGCCAGCAGTGCCTCTCACAATGAGCAGTTCTTC

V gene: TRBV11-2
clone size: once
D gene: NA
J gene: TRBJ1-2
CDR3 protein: CASSSEGYGYTF
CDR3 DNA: TGTGCCAGCAGCTCGGAGGGCTATGGCTACACCTTC

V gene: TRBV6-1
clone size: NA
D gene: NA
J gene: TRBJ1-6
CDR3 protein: CASSEVDSLSSYNSPLHF
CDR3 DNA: TGTGCCAGCAGTGAAGTGGACAGCCTGAGCTCCTATAATTCACCCCTCCACTTT

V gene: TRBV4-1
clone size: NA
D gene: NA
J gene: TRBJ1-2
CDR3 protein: CASSQDGANYGYTF
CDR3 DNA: TGCGCCAGCAGCCAAGATGGTGCGAACTATGGCTACACCTTC

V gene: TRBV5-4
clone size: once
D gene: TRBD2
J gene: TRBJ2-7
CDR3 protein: CASSLAGLASIGGDEQYF
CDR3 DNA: TGTGCCAGCAGCTTAGCGGGACTAGCGAGCATCGGGGGTGACGAGCAGTACTTC

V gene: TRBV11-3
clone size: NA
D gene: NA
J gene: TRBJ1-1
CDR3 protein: CASSENQNTEAFF
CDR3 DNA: TGTGCCAGCAGCGAAAATCAGAACACTGAAGCTTTCTTT

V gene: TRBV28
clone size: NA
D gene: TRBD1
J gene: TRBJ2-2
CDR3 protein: CASSRQGAGTGELFF
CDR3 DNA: TGTGCCAGCAGTCGACAGGGGGCCGGCACCGGGGAGCTGTTTTTT

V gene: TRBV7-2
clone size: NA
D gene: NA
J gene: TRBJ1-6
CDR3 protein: CASSFLLGANRNSPLHF
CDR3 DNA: TGTGCCAGCAGCTTTTTACTGGGGGCAAATAGGAATTCACCCCTCCACTTT

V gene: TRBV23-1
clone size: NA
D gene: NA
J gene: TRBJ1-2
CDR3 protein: CASSQSMVRGPNNYGYTF
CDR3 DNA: TGCGCCAGCAGTCAATCTATGGTCAGGGGCCCTAATAACTATGGCTACACCTTC

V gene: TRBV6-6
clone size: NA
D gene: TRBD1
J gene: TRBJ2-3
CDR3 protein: CASSRINPGGDTQYF
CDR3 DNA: TGTGCCAGCAGTCGCATAAACCCAGGGGGAGATACGCAGTATTTT

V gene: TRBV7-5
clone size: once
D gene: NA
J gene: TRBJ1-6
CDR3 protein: CARSLGRLDRGNSPLHF
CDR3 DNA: TGTGCCAGAAGCTTAGGTAGGCTGGACAGGGGGAATTCACCCCTCCACTTT

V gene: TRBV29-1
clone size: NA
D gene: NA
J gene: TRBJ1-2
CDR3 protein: CSVKQDNYGYTF
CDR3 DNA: TGCAGCGTTAAACAGGATAACTATGGCTACACCTTC

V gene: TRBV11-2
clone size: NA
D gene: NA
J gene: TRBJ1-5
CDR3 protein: CASSVRGGPNQPQHF
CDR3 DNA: TGTGCCAGCAGCGTCCGGGGAGGCCCCAATCAGCCCCAGCATTTT

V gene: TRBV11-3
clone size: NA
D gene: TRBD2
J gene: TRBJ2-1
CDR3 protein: CASSFAGTSGSYNEQFF
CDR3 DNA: TGTGCCAGCAGCTTCGCCGGGACTAGCGGTTCCTACAATGAGCAGTTCTTC

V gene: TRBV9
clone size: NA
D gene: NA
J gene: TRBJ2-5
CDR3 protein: CARTLGDQETQYF
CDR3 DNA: TGTGCCAGAACCCTAGGGGACCAAGAGACCCAGTACTTC

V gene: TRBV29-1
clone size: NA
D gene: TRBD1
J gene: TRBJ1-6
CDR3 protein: CSAGDRLGSPLHF
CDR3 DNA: TGCAGCGCCGGGGACAGGTTAGGGTCACCCCTCCACTTT

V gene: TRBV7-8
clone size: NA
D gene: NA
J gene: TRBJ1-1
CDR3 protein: CASSLVSGVNTEAFF
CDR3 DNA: TGTGCCAGCAGCTTAGTTTCAGGGGTGAACACTGAAGCTTTCTTT

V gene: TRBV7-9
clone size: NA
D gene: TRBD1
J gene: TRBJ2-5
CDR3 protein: CASSPGTDQETQYF
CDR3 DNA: TGTGCCAGCAGCCCCGGGACAGATCAAGAGACCCAGTACTTC

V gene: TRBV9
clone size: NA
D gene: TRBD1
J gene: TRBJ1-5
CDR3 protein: CASSAPGTGDQPQHF
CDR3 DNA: TGTGCCAGCAGCGCTCCCGGGACAGGGGATCAGCCCCAGCATTTT

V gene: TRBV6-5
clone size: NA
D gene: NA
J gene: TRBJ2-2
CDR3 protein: CASSYSRGTGELFF
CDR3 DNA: TGTGCCAGCAGTTACTCTAGGGGAACCGGGGAGCTGTTTTTT

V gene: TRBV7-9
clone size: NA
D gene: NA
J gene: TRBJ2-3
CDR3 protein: CASSPGDGSTDTQYF
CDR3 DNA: TGTGCCAGCAGCCCAGGGGACGGTAGCACAGATACGCAGTATTTT

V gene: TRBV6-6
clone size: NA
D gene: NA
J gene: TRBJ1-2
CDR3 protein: CASSYPTTNYGYTF
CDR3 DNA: TGTGCCAGCAGTTATCCCACCACTAACTATGGCTACACCTTC

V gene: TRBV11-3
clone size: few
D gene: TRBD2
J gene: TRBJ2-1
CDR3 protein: CASSPTSGSSYEQFF
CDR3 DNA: TGTGCCAGCAGCCCGACTAGCGGGAGTTCCTATGAGCAGTTCTTC

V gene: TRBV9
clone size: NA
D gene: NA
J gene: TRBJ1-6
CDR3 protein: CASSVETDASPLHF
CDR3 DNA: TGTGCCAGCAGCGTAGAGACGGATGCTTCACCCCTCCACTTT

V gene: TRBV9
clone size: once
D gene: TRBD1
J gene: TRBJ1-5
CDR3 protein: CASSRQGLDNQPQHF
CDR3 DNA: TGTGCCAGCAGCCGACAGGGGTTGGACAATCAGCCCCAGCATTTT

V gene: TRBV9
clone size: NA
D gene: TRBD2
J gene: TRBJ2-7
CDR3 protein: CASSVGGGGTSGRRSYEQYF
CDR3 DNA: TGTGCCAGCAGCGTAGGAGGGGGCGGGACTAGCGGACGAAGGTCCTACGAGCAGTACTTC

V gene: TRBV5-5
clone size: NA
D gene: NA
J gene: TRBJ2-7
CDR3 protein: CASSLSPYEQYF
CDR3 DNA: TGTGCCAGCAGCTTGTCCCCCTACGAGCAGTACTTC

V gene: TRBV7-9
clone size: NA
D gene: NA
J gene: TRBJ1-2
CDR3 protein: CASSLTGEGGYGYTF
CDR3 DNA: TGTGCCAGCAGCTTAACGGGGGAAGGGGGCTATGGCTACACCTTC

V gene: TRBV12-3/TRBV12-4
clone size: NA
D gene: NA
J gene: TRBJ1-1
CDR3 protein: CASSSRGGTEAFF
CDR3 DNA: TGTGCCAGCAGTTCAAGGGGCGGGACTGAAGCTTTCTTT

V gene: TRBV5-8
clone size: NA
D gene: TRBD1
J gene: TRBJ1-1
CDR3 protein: CASSLGDRGYTEAFF
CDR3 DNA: TGTGCCAGCAGCTTGGGGGACAGGGGTTACACTGAAGCTTTCTTT

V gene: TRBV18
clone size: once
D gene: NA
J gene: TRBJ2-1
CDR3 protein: CASSPQEGARDEQFF
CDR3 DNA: TGTGCCAGCTCACCACAGGAGGGGGCCAGGGATGAGCAGTTCTTC

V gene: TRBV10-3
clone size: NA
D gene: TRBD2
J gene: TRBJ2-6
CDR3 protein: CAISPGLAGDGANVLTF
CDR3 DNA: TGTGCCATCAGTCCGGGACTAGCGGGAGACGGGGCCAACGTCCTGACTTTC

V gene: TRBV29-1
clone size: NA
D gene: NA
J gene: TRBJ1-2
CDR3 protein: CSVTGGRNYGYTF
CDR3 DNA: TGCAGCGTCACGGGGGGTAGGAACTATGGCTACACCTTC

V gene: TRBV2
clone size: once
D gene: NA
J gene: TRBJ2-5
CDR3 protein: CASSEGPHQETQYF
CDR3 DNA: TGTGCCAGCAGTGAGGGGCCACACCAAGAGACCCAGTACTTC

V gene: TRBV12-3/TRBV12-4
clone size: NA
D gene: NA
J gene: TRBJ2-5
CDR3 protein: CASSLHGQETQYF
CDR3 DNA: TGTGCCAGCAGTCTCCATGGCCAAGAGACCCAGTACTTC

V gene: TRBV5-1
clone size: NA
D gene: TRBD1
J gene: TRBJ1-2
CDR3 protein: CASSRTGDDGYTF
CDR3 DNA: TGCGCCAGCAGCCGAACAGGGGACGATGGCTACACCTTC

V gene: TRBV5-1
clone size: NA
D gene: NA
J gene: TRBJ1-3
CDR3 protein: CASSLERVGGGGNTIYF
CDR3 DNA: TGCGCCAGCAGCTTGGAAAGGGTAGGAGGTGGTGGAAACACCATATATTTT

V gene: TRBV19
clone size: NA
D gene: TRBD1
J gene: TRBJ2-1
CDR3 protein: CASSQGTGAYNEQFF
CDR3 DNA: TGTGCCAGTAGTCAGGGGACAGGGGCCTACAATGAGCAGTTCTTC

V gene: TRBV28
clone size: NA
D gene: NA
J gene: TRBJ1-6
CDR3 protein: CASSLATLRGSYNSPLHF
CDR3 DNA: TGTGCCAGCAGTTTAGCCACATTAAGGGGCTCCTATAATTCACCCCTCCACTTT